The sequence of this T cell receptor (beta chain) was determined in a study of spatial heterogeneity in lung cancer. V lost 0 bases, J lost 11 bases, and 20 bases lay in between. Looked up from germline, CDR1 is LGHDT and CDR2 is YNNKEL (reference sequence). CDR3 length: 16 amino acids. Specified time point: sample taken at primary tumor resection. TCRdb used MiXCR to reprocess the 5' RACE reads, holding one entry per CDR3 protein. The table has fewer than 65,000 distinct CDR3 sequences, around 6% seen once; the top ten hold under 15%. This receptor was obtained from a female donor with early-stage non-small cell lung cancer. The chain is built from TRBV3-1 and TRBJ1-5, with D unresolved. Sequenced material: PBMCs, taken at surgery. The CDR3 DNA reads as TGTGCCAGCAGCCAAGAAGATCGGGGTGGCCAAGTAGCCCAGCATTTT. This sequence encodes CASSQEDRGGQVAQHF.